The source of this T cell receptor beta chain is a study of CD8+CD57+ T cells in acquired aplastic anemia. Turning to the study itself: The mean DNA yield obtained from sorted CD4+ and CD8+ cells came to roughly 3.4 ug.

V was shortened by 4 bases and J by 2 bases, with 6 bases between the two germline ends. CDR3 size: 12 residues. Germline CDR1 and CDR2: SQVTM and ANQGSEA. Study-level points and caveats: Overlap between patients and controls comprised 25 to 35 CD8+ CDR3 sequences. Patients did not significantly differ from controls in CD8+ Simpson's diversity.

Before being chosen for sequencing, patients had shown CD8+CD57+ cell expansion by flow cytometry. By the time of blood sampling, patients had still received no therapy. Comment on this clonotype: Its antigen remains unidentified.

Profiling of TCR beta VDJ combinations and CDR3 sequences used genomic DNA as template. Using its own MiXCR run on the reads, TCRdb lists one record per CDR3 protein. Of approximately 80,000 distinct CDR3 sequences listed, roughly two thirds were seen once; the top ten hold roughly 80%. The clonotype originates from a human donor with aplastic anemia. The chain couples TRBV29-1 to TRBJ2-1; D is undetermined. Specimen: sorted CD4+, CD8+, or CD8+CD57+ T cells (not recorded which) from PBMCs. CDR3 DNA sequence: TGCAGCGTTGCCCGTGCCTACAATGAGCAGTTCTTC. Protein sequence: CSVARAYNEQFF.